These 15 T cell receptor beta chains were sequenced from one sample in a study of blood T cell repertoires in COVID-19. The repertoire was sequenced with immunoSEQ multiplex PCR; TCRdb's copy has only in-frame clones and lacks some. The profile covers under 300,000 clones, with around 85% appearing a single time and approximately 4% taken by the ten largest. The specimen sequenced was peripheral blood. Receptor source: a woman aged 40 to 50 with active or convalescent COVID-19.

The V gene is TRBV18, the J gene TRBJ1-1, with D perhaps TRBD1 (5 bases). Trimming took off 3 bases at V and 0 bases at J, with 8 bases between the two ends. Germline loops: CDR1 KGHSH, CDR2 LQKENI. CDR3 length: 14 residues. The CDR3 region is CASSPQTVNTEAFF. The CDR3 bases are TGTGCCAGCTCACCCCAGACAGTGAACACTGAAGCTTTCTTT.

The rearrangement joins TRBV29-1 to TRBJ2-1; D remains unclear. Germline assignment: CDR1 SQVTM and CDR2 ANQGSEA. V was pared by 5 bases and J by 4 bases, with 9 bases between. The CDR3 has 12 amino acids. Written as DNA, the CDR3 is TGCAGCGTTCTTGAGCGATACAATGAGCAGTTCTTC. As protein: CSVLERYNEQFF.

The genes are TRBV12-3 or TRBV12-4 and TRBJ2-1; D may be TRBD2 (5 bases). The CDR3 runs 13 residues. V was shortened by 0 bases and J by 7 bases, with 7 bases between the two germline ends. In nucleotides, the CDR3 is TGTGCCAGCAGTTTAGCGAGAGGGAATGAGCAGTTCTTC. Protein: CASSLARGNEQFF.

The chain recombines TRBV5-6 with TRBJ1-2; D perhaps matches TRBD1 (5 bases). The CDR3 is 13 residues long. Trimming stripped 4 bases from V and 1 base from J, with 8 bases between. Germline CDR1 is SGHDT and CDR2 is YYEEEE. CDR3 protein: CASSGGLNYGYTF. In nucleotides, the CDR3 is TGTGCCAGCAGCGGGGGACTTAACTATGGCTACACCTTC. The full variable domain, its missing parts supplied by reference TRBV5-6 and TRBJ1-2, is DAGVTQSPTHLIKTRGQQVTLRCSPKSGHDTVSWYQQALGQGPQFIFQYYEEEERQRGNFPDRFSGHQFPNYSSELNVNALLLGDSALYLCASSGGLNYGYTFGSGTRLTVV.

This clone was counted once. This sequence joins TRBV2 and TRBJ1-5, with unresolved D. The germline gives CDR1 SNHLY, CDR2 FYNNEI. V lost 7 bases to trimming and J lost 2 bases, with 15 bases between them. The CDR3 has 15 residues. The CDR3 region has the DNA TGTGCCAGCAAGTACCGGGCAGCGGGCAATCAGCCCCAGCATTTT. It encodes CASKYRAAGNQPQHF.

The CDR3 spells CASSQLVDRGNSPLHF. CDR3 sequence (DNA): TGCGCCAGCAGCCAGTTAGTGGACAGGGGGAATTCACCCCTCCACTTT. V usage is TRBV4-1 and J usage is TRBJ1-6, with 10 bases that match TRBD1. The germline gives CDR1 MGHRA, CDR2 YSYEKL. This CDR3 contains 16 residues. V lost 3 bases to trimming and J lost 7 bases; unmatched junction nucleotides: 6.

CDR3 coding DNA: TGTGCCAGCAGTTCTGACAGGGGAGATACGCAGTATTTT. Residues: CASSSDRGDTQYF. V usage is TRBV11-3 and J usage is TRBJ2-3, with 8 bases lining up with TRBD1. In germline, CDR1 is SGHNT, CDR2 YENEEA. V lost 6 bases, J lost 5 bases, and 4 bases stayed unmatched. This CDR3 contains 13 residues.

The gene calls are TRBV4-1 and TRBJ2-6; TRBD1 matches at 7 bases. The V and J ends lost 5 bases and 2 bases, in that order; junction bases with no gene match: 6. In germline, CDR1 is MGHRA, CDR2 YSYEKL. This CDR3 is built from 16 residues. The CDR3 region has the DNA TGCGCCAGCAGCAGAGGGGGCAGCCCTGGGGCCAACGTCCTGACTTTC. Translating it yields CASSRGGSPGANVLTF.

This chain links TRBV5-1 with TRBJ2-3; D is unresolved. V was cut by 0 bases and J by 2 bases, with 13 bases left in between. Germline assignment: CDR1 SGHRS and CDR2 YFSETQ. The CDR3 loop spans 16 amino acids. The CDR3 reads CASSLGVSSNTDTQYF. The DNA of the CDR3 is TGCGCCAGCAGCTTGGGGGTTAGCAGCAACACAGATACGCAGTATTTT.

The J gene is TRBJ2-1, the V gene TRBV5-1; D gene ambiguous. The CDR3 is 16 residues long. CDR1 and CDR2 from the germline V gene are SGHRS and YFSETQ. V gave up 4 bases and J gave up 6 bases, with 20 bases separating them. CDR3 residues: CASSLAPQVRSNEQFF. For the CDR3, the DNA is TGCGCCAGCAGCCTGGCCCCGCAGGTACGTTCCAATGAGCAGTTCTTC. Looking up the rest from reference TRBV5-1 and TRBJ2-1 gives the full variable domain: KAGVTQTPRYLIKTRGQQVTLSCSPISGHRSVSWYQQTPGQGLQFLFEYFSETQRNKGNFPGRFSGRQFSNSRSEMNVSTLELGDSALYLCASSLAPQVRSNEQFFGPGTRLTVL.

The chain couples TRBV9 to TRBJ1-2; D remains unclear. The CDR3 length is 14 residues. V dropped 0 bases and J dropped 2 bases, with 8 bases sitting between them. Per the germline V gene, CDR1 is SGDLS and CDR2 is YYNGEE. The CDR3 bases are TGTGCCAGCAGCGTAGGGTACCAGAACTATGGCTACACCTTC. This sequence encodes CASSVGYQNYGYTF.

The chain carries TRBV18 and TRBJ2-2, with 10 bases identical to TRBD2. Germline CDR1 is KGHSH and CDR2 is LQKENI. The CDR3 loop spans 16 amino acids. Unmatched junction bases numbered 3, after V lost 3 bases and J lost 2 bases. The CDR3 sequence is CASSPGTSVNTGELFF. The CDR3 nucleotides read TGTGCCAGCTCACCCGGGACTAGCGTCAACACCGGGGAGCTGTTTTTT.

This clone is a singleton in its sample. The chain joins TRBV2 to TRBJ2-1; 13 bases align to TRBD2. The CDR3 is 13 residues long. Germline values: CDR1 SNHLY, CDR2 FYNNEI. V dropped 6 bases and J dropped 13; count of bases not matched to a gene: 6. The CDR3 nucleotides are TGTGCCAGCAGGCTACTAGCGGGGGGGCCCCAGTTCTTC. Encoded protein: CASRLLAGGPQFF.

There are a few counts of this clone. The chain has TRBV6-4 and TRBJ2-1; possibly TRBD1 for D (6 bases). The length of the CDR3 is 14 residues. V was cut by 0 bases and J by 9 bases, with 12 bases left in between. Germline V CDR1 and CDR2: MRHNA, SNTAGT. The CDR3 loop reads CASSDSEGGVEQFF. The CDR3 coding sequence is TGTGCCAGCAGTGACTCGGAAGGGGGAGTTGAGCAGTTCTTC.

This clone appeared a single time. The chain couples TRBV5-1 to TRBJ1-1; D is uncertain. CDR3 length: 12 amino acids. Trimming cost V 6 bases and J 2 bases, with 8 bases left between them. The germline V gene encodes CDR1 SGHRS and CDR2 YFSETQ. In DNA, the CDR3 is TGCGCCAGCACCGCAGATAACACTGAAGCTTTCTTT. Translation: CASTADNTEAFF.